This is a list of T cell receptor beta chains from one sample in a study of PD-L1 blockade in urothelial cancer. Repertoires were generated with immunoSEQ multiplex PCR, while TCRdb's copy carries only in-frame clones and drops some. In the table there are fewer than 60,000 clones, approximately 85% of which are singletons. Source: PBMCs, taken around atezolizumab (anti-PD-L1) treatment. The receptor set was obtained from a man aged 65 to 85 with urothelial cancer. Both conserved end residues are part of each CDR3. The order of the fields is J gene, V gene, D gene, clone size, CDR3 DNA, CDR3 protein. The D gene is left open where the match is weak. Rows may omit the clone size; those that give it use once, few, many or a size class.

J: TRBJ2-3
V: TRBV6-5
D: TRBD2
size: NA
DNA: TGTGCCAGCAGTTACTCGGGCGGGAGTGACACAGATACGCAGTATTTT
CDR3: CASSYSGGSDTDTQYF

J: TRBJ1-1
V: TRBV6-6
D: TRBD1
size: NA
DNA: TGTGCCAGCAGTTACTACCAGGGGGCGAGCACTGAAGCTTTCTTT
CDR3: CASSYYQGASTEAFF

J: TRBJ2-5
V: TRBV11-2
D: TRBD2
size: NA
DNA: TGTGCCAGCAGCTTAGGATCCCGAGCGGGAGAAGAGGAGACCCAGTACTTC
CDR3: CASSLGSRAGEEETQYF

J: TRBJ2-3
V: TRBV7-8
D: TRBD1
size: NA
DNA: TGTGCCAGCAGCTTAGAGGTCGGACAGGGAGGACGCGCGTATTTT
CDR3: CASSLEVGQGGRAYF

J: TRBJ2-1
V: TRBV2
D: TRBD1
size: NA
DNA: TGTGCCAGCAGTGAAGAAGGGACAGGGAGGTACAATGAGCAGTTCTTC
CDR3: CASSEEGTGRYNEQFF

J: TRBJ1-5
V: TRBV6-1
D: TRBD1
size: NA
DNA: TGTGCCAGCAGCCCCCCAGGGGGCCTTAATCAGCCCCAGCATTTT
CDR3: CASSPPGGLNQPQHF

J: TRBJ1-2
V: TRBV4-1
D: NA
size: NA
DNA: TGCGCCAGCAGCTGGATGGACAGTGGCTACACCTTC
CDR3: CASSWMDSGYTF

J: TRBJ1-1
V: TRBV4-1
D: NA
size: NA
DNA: TGCGCCAGCAGCCAAGATGGGAGACAGAACACTGAAGCTTTCTTT
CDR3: CASSQDGRQNTEAFF

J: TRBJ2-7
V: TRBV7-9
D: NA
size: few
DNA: TGTGCCAGCAGCTTTGGCGGAGACTACGAGCAGTACTTC
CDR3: CASSFGGDYEQYF

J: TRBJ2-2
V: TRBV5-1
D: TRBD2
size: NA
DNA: TGCGCCAGCAGCTTGACCGGGACTACTACAGGGGAGCTGTTTTTT
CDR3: CASSLTGTTTGELFF